Listed here is a single T cell receptor (beta chain). Its target is not known. Sequenced by immunoSEQ multiplex PCR; TCRdb stores in-frame clones only, minus some. The table includes approximately 50,000 clones, 70% to 90% detected once. This sample is part of a study of T cells in localized non-small cell lung cancer. Study-wide points: A median around 57 of the top 100 tumor clones appeared in adjacent lung. The highest T cell clonality was in uninvolved adjacent lung, above tumor. Sequencing covered just one tumor region, so heterogeneity cannot be ruled out.

This receptor was obtained from a man aged 40 to 70 with stage II lung adenocarcinoma. Sequenced material: PBMCs, taken before any cancer treatment.

The CDR3 DNA follows: TGTGCCAGCAGCTCATTAGGGAACCTAAATTCACCCCTCCACTTT. Translation gives CASSSLGNLNSPLHF. V usage is TRBV5-4 and J usage is TRBJ1-6; D not certain. The CDR3 is 15 residues long. The V gene's germline CDR1 is SGHNT and CDR2 YYREEE (reference sequence). Trimming cost V 3 bases and J 7 bases, with 14 bases left between them.